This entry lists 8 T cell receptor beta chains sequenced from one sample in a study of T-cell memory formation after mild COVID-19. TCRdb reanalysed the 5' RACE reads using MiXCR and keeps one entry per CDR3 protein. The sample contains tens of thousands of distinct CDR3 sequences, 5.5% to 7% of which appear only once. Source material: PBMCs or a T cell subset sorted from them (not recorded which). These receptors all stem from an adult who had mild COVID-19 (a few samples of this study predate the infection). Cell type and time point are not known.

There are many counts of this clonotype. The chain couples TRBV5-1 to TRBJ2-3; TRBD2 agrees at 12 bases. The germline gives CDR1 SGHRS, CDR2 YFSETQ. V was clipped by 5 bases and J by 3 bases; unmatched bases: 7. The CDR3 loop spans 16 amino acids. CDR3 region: CASRPGTSGPTDTQYF. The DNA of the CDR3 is TGCGCCAGCAGACCAGGGACTAGCGGGCCGACAGATACGCAGTATTTT.

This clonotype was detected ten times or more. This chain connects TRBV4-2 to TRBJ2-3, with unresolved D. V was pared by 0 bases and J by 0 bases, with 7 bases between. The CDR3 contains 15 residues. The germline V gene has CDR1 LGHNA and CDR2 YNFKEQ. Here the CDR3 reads CASSQDRMSTDTQYF. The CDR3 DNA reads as TGTGCCAGCAGCCAAGATCGTATGAGCACAGATACGCAGTATTTT.

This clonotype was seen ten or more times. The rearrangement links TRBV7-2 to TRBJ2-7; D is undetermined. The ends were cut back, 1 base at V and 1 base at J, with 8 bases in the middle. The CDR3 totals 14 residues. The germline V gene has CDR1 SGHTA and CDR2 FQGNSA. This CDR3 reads CASSLDSRSYEQYF. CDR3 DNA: TGTGCCAGCAGCTTAGACAGCAGGTCCTACGAGCAGTACTTC.

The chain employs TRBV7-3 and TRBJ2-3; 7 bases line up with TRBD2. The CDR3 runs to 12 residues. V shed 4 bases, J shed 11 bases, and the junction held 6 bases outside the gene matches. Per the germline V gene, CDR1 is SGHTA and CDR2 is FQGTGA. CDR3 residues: CASSSSAGWQYF. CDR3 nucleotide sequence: TGTGCCAGCAGCTCCTCAGCGGGATGGCAGTATTTT.

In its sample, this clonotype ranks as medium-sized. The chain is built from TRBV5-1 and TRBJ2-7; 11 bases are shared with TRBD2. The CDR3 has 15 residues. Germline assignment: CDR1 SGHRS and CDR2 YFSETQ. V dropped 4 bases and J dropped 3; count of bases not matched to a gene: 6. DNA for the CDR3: TGCGCCAGCAGCGAGCGACTAGCGGGACGCTACGAGCAGTACTTC. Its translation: CASSERLAGRYEQYF.

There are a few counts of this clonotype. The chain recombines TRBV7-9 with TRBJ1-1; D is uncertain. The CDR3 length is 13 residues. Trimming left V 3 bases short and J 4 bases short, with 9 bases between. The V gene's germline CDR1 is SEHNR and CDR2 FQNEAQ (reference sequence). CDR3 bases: TGTGCCAGCAGCTTCAGAGTTAGCACTGAAGCTTTCTTT. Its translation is CASSFRVSTEAFF.

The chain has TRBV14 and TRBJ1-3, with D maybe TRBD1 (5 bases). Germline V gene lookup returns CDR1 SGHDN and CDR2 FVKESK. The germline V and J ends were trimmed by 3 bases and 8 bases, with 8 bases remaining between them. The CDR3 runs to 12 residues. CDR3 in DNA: TGTGCCAGCAGCCAGGGGGTAGACACCATATATTTT. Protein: CASSQGVDTIYF.

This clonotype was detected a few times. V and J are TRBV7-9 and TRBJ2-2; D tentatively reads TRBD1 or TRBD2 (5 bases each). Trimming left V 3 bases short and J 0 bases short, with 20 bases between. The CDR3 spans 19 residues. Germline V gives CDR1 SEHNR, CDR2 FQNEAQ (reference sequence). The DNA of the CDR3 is TGTGCCAGCAGCTTCACGCTGGGGCAGGGACCGTCGAACACCGGGGAGCTGTTTTTT. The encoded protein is CASSFTLGQGPSNTGELFF. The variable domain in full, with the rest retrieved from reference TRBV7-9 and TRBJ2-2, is DTGVSQNPRHKITKRGQNVTFRCDPISEHNRLYWYRQTLGQGPEFLTYFQNEAQLEKSRLLSDRFSAERPKGSFSTLEIQRTEQGDSAMYLCASSFTLGQGPSNTGELFFGEGSRLTVL.